One and the same sample provided the 9 T cell receptor beta chains below, sequenced in a study of human T cells and chemical hapten exposure (dated by TCRdb to 2020 to 2022). The library was prepared using 5' RACE. The reads were generated on an Illumina MiSeq. Using fastp trimming at Q25 and MiXCR clonotype assembly, TCRdb reanalyzed the public sequencing data and kept in-frame beta chains. Under each unique CDR3 protein, matching rows form one entry showing the most common genes and DNA. This sample is represented by about 140,000 distinct CDR3 sequences; around 4% of them were singletons. Approximately 1.4% of the sample goes to the ten largest clones. Total RNA was isolated from unfractionated whole blood collected in Tempus Blood RNA tubes. The source is a female donor in good health.

This clonotype appeared many times. The chain has TRBV12-5 and TRBJ2-1, with 11 bases fitting TRBD2. V shed 5 bases, J shed 4 bases, and the junction held 4 bases outside the gene matches. This CDR3 spans 15 amino acids. Per germline, CDR1 LGHNT and CDR2 FRNRAP. CDR3 sequence reads: CASGRSGGGYNEQFF. DNA of the CDR3: TGTGCTAGTGGTCGTAGCGGGGGGGGGTACAATGAGCAGTTCTTC.

This clonotype was seen ten or more times. The chain joins TRBV3-1 to TRBJ2-3; D perhaps matches TRBD2 (5 bases). Germline V lookup: CDR1 LGHDT, CDR2 YNNKEL (reference sequence). The V gene lost 0 bases and the J gene lost 10 bases, with 8 bases spanning the gap. The CDR3 consists of 12 residues. The CDR3 nucleotides are TGTGCCAGCAGCCAAGACCGGGAAGCGCAGTATTTT. Protein product: CASSQDREAQYF.

This clonotype was detected ten times or more. This sequence joins TRBV7-2 and TRBJ1-6; TRBD1 agrees at 7 bases. Germline V gene sequence: CDR1 SGHTA, CDR2 FQGNSA. Unmatched junction bases numbered 4, after V lost 5 bases and J lost 3 bases. The CDR3 totals 15 residues. The CDR3 spells CASSAWDSYNSPLHF. In DNA, the CDR3 is TGTGCCAGCAGCGCCTGGGACAGCTATAATTCACCCCTCCACTTT.

This clonotype was seen at least ten times. The chain couples TRBV20-1 to TRBJ2-1; 14 positions agree with TRBD2. The CDR3 totals 18 residues. J lost 6 bases, V lost 0 bases, and 10 bases had no gene match. Per the germline V gene, CDR1 is DFQATT and CDR2 is SNEGSKA (reference sequence). The CDR3 DNA sequence: TGCAGTGCTAGAGACTTCTCCGGACTAGCGGGGGGAAGCAATGAGCAGTTCTTC. It encodes CSARDFSGLAGGSNEQFF.

This clonotype was counted only a few times. A single base separates this from a much larger clone, so it may be a read error. The rearrangement joins TRBV7-3 to TRBJ2-1; 8 positions match TRBD1. The germline V gene encodes CDR1 SGHTA and CDR2 FQGTGA. Trimming at V came to 5 bases and at J to 4 bases, leaving 4 bases not matched to a gene. CDR3 length: 14 amino acids. This CDR3 reads CASSLGQEYNEQFF. The CDR3 bases are TGTGCCAGCAGCCTGGGACAGGAATACAATGAGCAGTTCTTC.

This clonotype appeared many times. This chain connects TRBV28 to TRBJ1-4; TRBD1 matches 10 bases. Germline values: CDR1 MDHEN, CDR2 SYDVKM. J lost 6 bases, V lost 3 bases, and 7 bases had no gene match. The length of the CDR3 is 16 residues. The CDR3 protein is CASSFHRTGGDEKLFF. CDR3 coding DNA: TGTGCCAGCAGTTTCCACCGGACAGGGGGAGATGAAAAACTGTTTTTT. Filled out from reference TRBV28 and TRBJ1-4, the complete variable domain reads DVKVTQSSRYLVKRTGEKVFLECVQDMDHENMFWYRQDPGLGLRLIYFSYDVKMKEKGDIPEGYSVSREKKERFSLILESASTNQTSMYLCASSFHRTGGDEKLFFGSGTQLSVL.

This clonotype has only a few counts. V and J are TRBV20-1 and TRBJ2-1; no reliable D call. V was trimmed by 6 bases and J by 6 bases, leaving 18 bases between them. This CDR3 has 14 amino acids. Germline CDR1 and CDR2: DFQATT and SNEGSKA (reference sequence). The CDR3: CSAPDAKVINEQFF. CDR3 nucleotides: TGCAGTGCCCCCGACGCAAAAGTAATCAATGAGCAGTTCTTC.

At least ten counts were recorded for this clonotype. The V call is TRBV19, the J call TRBJ2-3; D ambiguous. The CDR3 has 13 residues. Trimming shortened V by 7 bases and J by 0 bases, and 8 bases separated the two germline ends. Germline-derived CDR1 and CDR2 are LNHDA and SQIVND (reference sequence). The CDR3 DNA reads TGTGCCAGTATGGCTTTTAGCACAGATACGCAGTATTTT. It specifies CASMAFSTDTQYF.

There are many counts of this clonotype. The chain links TRBV6-2 or TRBV6-3 to TRBJ2-1, with TRBD1 as a possible D gene (5 bases). Germline V CDR1 and CDR2: MNHEY, SVGEGT. The ends were cut back, 2 bases at V and 3 bases at J, with 14 bases in the middle. The CDR3 has 16 residues. The CDR3 spells CASSYNVGAVYNEQFF. CDR3 nucleotide sequence: TGTGCCAGCAGTTACAATGTAGGGGCGGTCTACAATGAGCAGTTCTTC.